This T cell receptor beta chain comes out of a study of blood T cells in healthy people across ages. This clonotype was detected only a few times. Using a J-beta primer mix together with a sample-barcoded 5' primer, a second PCR was run for about 6 to 12 cycles. Researchers report that a template-switch adaptor with 12 random nucleotides tagged each cDNA molecule. MiXCR, applied by TCRdb to the 5' RACE reads, yields one record per CDR3 protein. The data contain 1.5 million to 1.8 million distinct CDR3 sequences, 35% to 45% of them singletons. The CDR3 is 17 amino acids. Trimming left V 3 bases short and J 4 bases short, with 21 bases between. Per germline, CDR1 MDHEN and CDR2 SYDVKM. All donors came from Russia, were Caucasian and healthy, and spanned ages roughly 6 to 95. Every sample had a minimum of 6.5 million PBMCs isolated.

This chain joins TRBV28 and TRBJ1-2; D may be TRBD1 (5 bases). The sequencing sample was made of blood. The sequence came from a woman between 18 and 30 years old in good health. Here the CDR3 reads CASSLGGTQGLSYGYTF. The CDR3 coding sequence is TGTGCCAGCAGTTTGGGCGGGACGCAGGGCCTATCCTATGGCTACACCTTC.